Each of the 5 T cell receptor beta chains below was sequenced from the same sample in a study listed by TCRdb under 2016. Library creation used RT-PCR. The sequencer listed for this sample is Illumina MiSeq. TCRdb reanalyzed the raw reads on its own, using fastp at Q25 for trimming and MiXCR for clone calling, and kept in-frame beta chains. Each CDR3 protein gets just one entry, which takes the most common genes and DNA from the rows behind it. For this sample there are 650,000 to 800,000 distinct CDR3 sequences; more than 13% appear just once. The ten largest clones capture 3.6% of the sample. The sequenced sample was memory CD4+ T cells from blood. Every receptor here comes from a female donor in good health, serving as a healthy control.

This clonotype occurred a few times. The chain uses TRBV4-1 and TRBJ2-7, with 8 bases matching TRBD2. V lost 5 bases to trimming and J lost 2 bases; unmatched junction nucleotides: 8. This CDR3 is built from 15 residues. Looked up from germline, CDR1 is MGHRA and CDR2 is YSYEKL. For the CDR3, the DNA is TGCGCCAGCAGCTCCTGGTGGCGGGGGGCCTACGAGCAGTACTTC. Translating gives CASSSWWRGAYEQYF.

This clonotype was found a few times. The CDR3 loop is CATSRVSPFIGEQFF. The CDR3 coding sequence is TGTGCCACCAGCAGAGTTTCGCCGTTTATAGGTGAGCAGTTCTTC. V gene TRBV15 combines with J gene TRBJ2-1; D is unresolved. Trimming took 1 base from V and 9 from J, leaving 16 bases between them. Germline CDR1 is LNHNV and CDR2 is YYDKDF (reference sequence). CDR3 length: 15 residues.

This clonotype was seen more than once but under ten times. The chain uses TRBV10-3 and TRBJ2-7; D perhaps matches TRBD2 (7 bases). CDR1 is ENHRY, CDR2 SYGVKD, per germline. CDR3 length equals 16 residues. V lost 6 bases to trimming and J lost 5 bases, with 23 bases between them. The CDR3 bases are TGTGCCATCAGGGGGGCTGGCGGGAGTATCCGGGACGAGCAGTACTTC. Its translation is CAIRGAGGSIRDEQYF.

The chain combines TRBV7-2 with TRBJ2-5; TRBD1 matches at 10 bases. Unmatched junction bases numbered 3, after V lost 3 bases and J lost 5 bases. The CDR3 has 14 residues. Germline V lookup: CDR1 SGHTA, CDR2 FQGNSA. As DNA, the CDR3 is TGTGCCAGCAGCTTCCAGGGACAGGGGGAGACCCAGTACTTC. Amino acids: CASSFQGQGETQYF.

The V and J genes are TRBV9 and TRBJ2-7; D is undetermined. Per the germline V gene, CDR1 is SGDLS and CDR2 is YYNGEE. Trimming pared 0 bases from V and 4 bases from J, leaving 11 bases between. This CDR3 spans 14 amino acids. DNA of the CDR3: TGTGCCAGCAGCGTAGAACCAGTCCCTTACGAGCAGTACTTC. The encoded protein is CASSVEPVPYEQYF.